This passage covers 8 T cell receptor beta chains from one sample sequenced in a study of T cells in Graves' hyperthyroidism and ophthalmopathy. Amplification targeted TCR beta CDR3 regions from RNA transcripts. An initial round of RT-PCR targeting the TCR CDR3 relied on the HTBI primer set. Via MiXCR, TCRdb re-called the multiplex PCR reads, giving one row per CDR3 protein. This table has around 300,000 distinct CDR3 sequences, roughly 22% appearing once. Sequenced material: blood. These receptors all stem from a young man with Graves' ophthalmopathy.

This clonotype was recorded at least ten times. V is TRBV20-1 and J is TRBJ2-7, with D tentatively TRBD1 (6 bases). Trimming cost V 5 bases and J 2 bases, with 10 bases left between them. The CDR3 runs 12 residues. Germline V lookup: CDR1 DFQATT, CDR2 SNEGSKA (reference sequence). In DNA form, the CDR3 reads TGCAGTGCTCAAGGACAGACCTACGAGCAGTACTTC. Translation gives CSAQGQTYEQYF.

This clonotype was seen many times. V and J are TRBV6-1 and TRBJ2-7, with TRBD2 matching 9 bases. J lost 2 bases, V lost 6 bases, and 17 bases had no gene match. The CDR3 length is 18 residues. Germline-derived CDR1 and CDR2 are MNHNS and SASEGT. The CDR3 DNA reads as TGTGCCAGCAGACACGGGAGGAGTAGCGGGAGAACCACCTACGAGCAGTACTTC. It codes for CASRHGRSSGRTTYEQYF.

V usage is TRBV27 and J usage is TRBJ1-6, with TRBD1 as a possible D gene (5 bases). The length of the CDR3 is 15 residues. Trimming shortened V by 4 bases and J by 11 bases, and 18 bases separated the two germline ends. Germline lookup yields CDR1 MNHEY and CDR2 SMNVEV (reference sequence). The CDR3 loop reads CASSSTGGGIAPLHF. Here the CDR3 DNA reads TGTGCCAGCAGTTCCACAGGCGGGGGGATTGCACCCCTCCACTTT.

Only a few counts were recorded for this clonotype. The CDR3 nucleotides are TGTGCCAGCAACGGGGGGATCTTAGACGTCCTGACTTTC. Translation gives CASNGGILDVLTF. This chain joins TRBV28 and TRBJ2-6; 7 positions match TRBD2. The V gene's germline CDR1 is MDHEN and CDR2 SYDVKM. V was clipped by 7 bases and J by 11 bases; unmatched bases: 8. The CDR3 runs to 13 residues.

This chain links TRBV29-1 with TRBJ2-5; TRBD1 aligns across 7 bases. CDR3 length: 13 residues. Trimming took 4 bases from V and 1 from J; bases not matched to a gene: 3. Germline V CDR1 and CDR2: SQVTM, ANQGSEA. CDR3: CSVATGVQETQYF. As DNA, the CDR3 is TGCAGCGTTGCTACAGGGGTCCAAGAGACCCAGTACTTC.

This clonotype was counted ten times or more. The chain combines TRBV11-2 with TRBJ1-3, with unresolved D. The V gene's germline CDR1 is SGHAT and CDR2 FQNNGV. The CDR3 covers 14 residues. The V end was cut by 3 bases, the J end by 3 bases, with 9 bases between. The CDR3, as DNA: TGTGCCAGCAGCTTTCGGCTGCTTGGAAACACCATATATTTT. It codes for CASSFRLLGNTIYF.

In its sample, this clonotype was seen many times. The V call is TRBV2, the J call TRBJ1-5; D ambiguous. V was trimmed by 2 bases and J by 1 base, leaving 9 bases between them. The CDR3 is 15 amino acids. Germline CDR1 is SNHLY and CDR2 is FYNNEI. The CDR3 DNA reads TGTGCCAGCAGTGAAACACAGTTAAGCAATCAGCCCCAGCATTTT. Translation: CASSETQLSNQPQHF.

The V and J genes are TRBV7-8 and TRBJ2-7; D might be TRBD1 or TRBD2, each matching 5 bases. Germline values: CDR1 SGHVS, CDR2 FQNEAQ. The CDR3 spans 14 residues. V was pared by 10 bases and J by 0 bases, with 16 bases between. The CDR3 DNA reads as TGTGCCATCCAGGGACCGTCCAGCTCCTACGAGCAGTACTTC. Translated, it gives CAIQGPSSSYEQYF.